This T cell receptor (beta chain) was sequenced for a study of blood T cell repertoires in COVID-19. Exposed enrollees encountered a COVID-19 case at some point within 2 weeks before study entry. Germline V gene sequence: CDR1 LNHDA, CDR2 SQIVND (reference sequence). The CDR3 covers 16 residues. V was clipped by 6 bases and J by 0 bases; unmatched bases: 6. Authors' processing steps: Nucleated cell counts were estimated from reference gene primer amplification. The data were produced by immunoSEQ multiplex PCR, yet TCRdb's version contains in-frame clones alone and is incomplete. For V, J and clone size, that table is used; D and trimming come from the DNA. The table has approximately 220,000 clones, 86% seen once; the top ten hold about 4%.

J is TRBJ1-3 and V is TRBV19, with TRBD1 matching over 9 bases. Sequencing input: PBMCs or T cells enriched from blood (not recorded which). The receptor was derived from a woman aged 30 to 39 who had been exposed to COVID-19. The CDR3 DNA sequence: TGTGCCAGTAGCATTCCACAGGGGGCCTCTGGAAACACCATATATTTT. Protein sequence: CASSIPQGASGNTIYF.